This T cell receptor (beta chain) was found in a study of shared clonotypes between healthy human individuals. Whole-study findings and limits: What rarefaction showed was incomplete sorted-subset sequencing despite large depth. Sequencing depth was a factor that was expected to affect clonotype sharing among donors.

Original processing notes: Without quality scores, immunoSEQ junctional reads could not be filtered like full-length reads. Clones were sequenced by immunoSEQ multiplex PCR, and TCRdb holds only the in-frame ones, with some missing. V, J and clone size reflect that table, while D and trimming were determined from the DNA. The data contain hundreds of thousands of clones, 95% to 98% of them singletons. Germline CDR1 and CDR2: SGHTA and FQGNSA. This CDR3 comprises 15 residues. V was clipped by 5 bases and J by 0 bases, with 12 bases between them. Positive CCR7 selection of CD45RO-negative cells yielded the naive CD8 cells, and terminally differentiated effector memory CD45RA+ cells were excluded. On this clone itself: Its antigen remains unidentified.

The TCR was taken from a man aged 25-45 years in good health. The chain recombines TRBV7-2 with TRBJ2-3; TRBD1 might be the D (6 bases). Input material: naive CD8+ T cells sorted from blood. The CDR3 DNA is TGTGCCAGCAGCCTTACAGGGCATAGCACAGATACGCAGTATTTT. It specifies CASSLTGHSTDTQYF. The whole variable domain, remainder taken from reference TRBV7-2 and TRBJ2-3, is GAGVSQSPSNKVTEKGKDVELRCDPISGHTALYWYRQSLGQGLEFLIYFQGNSAPDKSGLPSDRFSAERTGGSVSTLTIQRTQQEDSAVYLCASSLTGHSTDTQYFGPGTRLTVL.